A single sample is the source of the 4 T cell receptor beta chains below, sequenced in a study of blood T cell repertoires in COVID-19. Profiling relied on immunoSEQ multiplex PCR, and the TCRdb table lists in-frame clones only, not all of them. The sample lists hundreds of thousands of clones, 75% to 90% occurring once. Specimen: PBMCs or T cells enriched from blood (not recorded which). These receptors were collected from a man aged 60 to 69 who had recovered from COVID-19.

The rearrangement uses TRBV27 and TRBJ1-1; D perhaps matches TRBD1 (6 bases). Germline-derived CDR1 and CDR2 are MNHEY and SMNVEV (reference sequence). CDR3 length: 11 residues. The V end lost 4 bases, the J end lost 11 bases, and 11 bases lay between the germline ends. CDR3 sequence: CASSSQGEAFF. The CDR3 coding sequence is TGTGCCAGCAGTTCACAGGGTGAGGCTTTCTTT.

The chain carries TRBV28 and TRBJ1-2, with TRBD1 identical over 8 bases. Germline V CDR1 and CDR2: MDHEN, SYDVKM. V was pared by 5 bases and J by 5 bases, with 10 bases of the junction left unmatched. There are 15 residues in the CDR3. The CDR3 spells CASSRTGFGGYGYTF. The DNA of the CDR3 is TGTGCCAGCAGTCGGACAGGGTTCGGGGGATATGGCTACACCTTC.

The CDR3 protein is CASSLAVGAQGNEQFF. The CDR3 nucleotides are TGTGCCAGCAGCTTAGCGGTGGGGGCTCAAGGCAATGAGCAGTTCTTC. The chain combines TRBV7-9 with TRBJ2-1; tentatively, D is TRBD1 (6 bases). From germline, CDR1 is SEHNR and CDR2 FQNEAQ (reference sequence). V was clipped by 0 bases and J by 6 bases, with 15 bases between them. This CDR3 region has 16 residues.

The chain joins TRBV2 to TRBJ1-2, with D maybe TRBD1 (5 bases). Trimming removed 3 bases from V and 1 base from J, with 9 bases in between. This CDR3 is built from 14 residues. Germline CDR1 reads SNHLY; CDR2 reads FYNNEI. The CDR3 DNA sequence: TGTGCCAGCAGTGACTCTAGGGGTAACTATGGCTACACCTTC. It specifies CASSDSRGNYGYTF. Based on the CDR3 plus reference TRBV2 and TRBJ1-2, the full variable domain is EPEVTQTPSHQVTQMGQEVILRCVPISNHLYFYWYRQILGQKVEFLVSFYNNEISEKSEIFDDQFSVERPDGSNFTLKIRSTKLEDSAMYFCASSDSRGNYGYTFGSGTRLTVV.